The T cell receptor beta chain under discussion was sequenced for a study of glioma-infiltrating T cells after dendritic cell vaccination. Documented time point: after dendritic cell vaccination, including at tumor progression/relapse. Profiling relied on immunoSEQ multiplex PCR, and the TCRdb table lists in-frame clones only, not all of them. The repertoire includes around 60,000 clones, approximately 86% of them detected once, and roughly 10% sits in the top ten. V trimming: 6 bases; J trimming: 5 bases; junction bases outside the gene matches: 6. CDR1 is KGHSH, CDR2 LQKENI, per germline. The CDR3 consists of 15 residues.

This sequence originates from a human donor with glioblastoma. Source: blood, taken after dendritic cell vaccination. This rearrangement joins TRBV18 to TRBJ2-2; TRBD1 matches at 10 bases. CDR3 in amino acids: CASSQDRGRTGELFF. In DNA, the CDR3 is TGTGCCAGCTCGCAGGACAGGGGGAGGACCGGGGAGCTGTTTTTT. The full variable domain, with the rest looked up from reference TRBV18 and TRBJ2-2, is NAGVMQNPRHLVRRRGQEARLRCSPMKGHSHVYWYRQLPEEGLKFMVYLQKENIIDESGMPKERFSAEFPKEGPSILRIQQVVRGDSAAYFCASSQDRGRTGELFFGEGSRLTVL.